The T cell receptor beta chain under discussion was sequenced for a study of CD8+ T cells in alopecia areata. General study findings and limits: Higher clonality than in normal scalp was seen in lesional scalp, especially alopecia totalis/universalis.

The germline gives CDR1 LNHNV, CDR2 YYDKDF (reference sequence). The CDR3 consists of 14 residues. V lost 1 base to trimming and J lost 3 bases; unmatched junction nucleotides: 1. As part of sample collection, lesional scalp punch biopsies and peripheral blood were taken from alopecia areata patients. Cell sorting on a FACSAria was used to separate CD4+ and CD8+ T cells from the PBMCs. This clone was detected a few times. Its specificity is unknown. Extraction and reverse transcription of RNA yielded cDNA as the sequencing template. TCRdb's table, derived via immunoSEQ multiplex PCR, lists solely in-frame clones and lacks some. Of some 120,000 clones in the sample, 47% were seen once.

Sequenced: NKG2D-low CD8+ T cells sorted from blood. The receptor's source is a human donor with alopecia areata. The chain carries TRBV15 and TRBJ2-3, with 7 bases fitting TRBD2. CDR3 region: CATSRAGGTDTQYF. In nucleotides, the CDR3 is TGTGCCACCAGCAGAGCGGGGGGTACAGATACGCAGTATTTT. Full variable domain (missing parts from reference TRBV15 and TRBJ2-3): DAMVIQNPRYQVTQFGKPVTLSCSQTLNHNVMYWYQQKSSQAPKLLFHYYDKDFNNEADTPDNFQSRRPNTSFCFLDIRSPGLGDTAMYLCATSRAGGTDTQYFGPGTRLTVL.